The 3 T cell receptor beta chains given below trace back to one sample, sequenced in a study of blood T cell repertoires in COVID-19 (dated by TCRdb to 2020 to 2021). The library was prepared using the immunoSEQ multiplex PCR assay. This immuneACCESS table, as held by TCRdb, lists in-frame sequences with V and J called but not all clones. Of the missing ones, under half trace to an unresolved V gene in checked studies; the others have no known cause. This sample is represented by 70,000 or so clones; around 80% of them were singletons. Approximately 18% of the sample belongs to the ten largest clones. Material for sequencing was peripheral blood. The receptors were sampled from a human donor in a cohort sampled during active COVID-19.

The CDR3 reads CASSLQRRALGGYTF. CDR3 nucleotide sequence: TGTGCCAGCAGTTTGCAACGGAGGGCTCTGGGTGGCTACACCTTC. The chain links TRBV27 to TRBJ1-2; D call uncertain. The CDR3 is made up of 15 amino acids. CDR1 MNHEY and CDR2 SMNVEV come from the germline V gene (reference sequence). With 3 bases removed from V and 7 bases from J, the gap between germline ends came to 18 bases.

V usage is TRBV2 and J usage is TRBJ1-5, with D perhaps matching TRBD1 (6 bases). CDR3 size: 12 residues. The V gene lost 11 bases and the J gene lost 7 bases, with 15 bases spanning the gap. Germline V CDR1 and CDR2: SNHLY, FYNNEI. The CDR3 loop reads CAYRTEGQPQHF. The CDR3, as DNA: TGTGCCTATCGGACAGAGGGGCAGCCCCAGCATTTT.

The CDR3 coding sequence is TGTGCCATCAGTGAGTCTCGGGCAGGGGGGAACACTGAAGCTTTCTTT. Protein product: CAISESRAGGNTEAFF. The chain links TRBV10-3 to TRBJ1-1, with 7 bases aligning to TRBD1. The CDR3 length is 16 residues. The germline V gene has CDR1 ENHRY and CDR2 SYGVKD. After removal of 0 bases from V and 1 base from J, the junction contained 5 bases not matched to a gene.